This TCR beta chain was identified during a study of cytomegalovirus exposure and HLA in healthy donors. This CDR3 is built from 15 residues. Germline V gene data show CDR1 as SGHAT and CDR2 as FQNNGV. Trimming stripped 5 bases from V and 4 bases from J, with 18 bases between. The PCR employed 60 Vbeta primers together with 13 Jbeta primers. TCRdb keeps only in-frame clones here, not all; method: immunoSEQ multiplex PCR. The sample contains approximately 190,000 clones, 82% of which appear only once. V and J are TRBV11-2 and TRBJ2-7; no clear D gene. The sample was PBMCs. The receptor's source is a woman in her late teens or twenties in good health and CMV-seronegative. The CDR3 bases are TGTGCCAGCAGCGATTCATTCGAGAACCTATACGAGCAGTACTTC. It translates to CASSDSFENLYEQYF.